This T cell receptor (beta chain) was identified during a study of blood T cell repertoires in COVID-19. Across the whole study: Italy, Spain and the United States were the sources of the convalescent and acute COVID-19 samples. PBMCs, B-cell-depleted T cells, or T cells provided the cDNA or gDNA that made up the material.

CDR3 length: 15 residues. The J segment lost 5 bases and the V segment lost 1 base, leaving 3 bases of the junction unmatched. Germline CDR1 and CDR2: SGHTA and FQGTGA. As originally analysed: Counts of nucleated cells, estimated from reference gene primer amplification, were obtained. Sequenced by immunoSEQ multiplex PCR; TCRdb stores in-frame clones only, minus some. V and J calls plus clone size are reproduced from that table; the DNA served to infer D and trimming. The sample lists 150,000 to 200,000 clones, around 84% occurring once. Sequenced input: peripheral blood. The chain recombines TRBV7-3 with TRBJ2-1; 9 bases agree with TRBD2. The receptor comes from a man aged 35-49 years with active or convalescent COVID-19. This CDR3 is CASSLSPSGDNEQFF. The CDR3, as DNA: TGTGCCAGCAGCTTAAGCCCTAGCGGGGACAATGAGCAGTTCTTC.